Following are 8 T cell receptor beta chains from one sample sequenced in a study of cytomegalovirus exposure and HLA in healthy donors. A multiplex PCR was run with 60 Vbeta primers and 13 Jbeta primers. This table comes from immunoSEQ multiplex PCR, and its TCRdb copy is limited to in-frame clones, with some not included. The table records 100,000 to 150,000 clones, roughly three quarters of them present only once. The sequencing sample was made of PBMCs. These receptors all come from an older woman in good health and CMV-seronegative.

V gene TRBV2 combines with J gene TRBJ1-5, with a possible D match to TRBD1 (6 bases). Germline CDR1 and CDR2: SNHLY and FYNNEI. The germline V and J ends were trimmed by 8 bases and 0 bases, with 17 bases remaining between them. CDR3 length: 16 amino acids. CDR3 loop: CASGRGAGDSNQPQHF. For the CDR3, the DNA is TGTGCCAGCGGACGGGGGGCGGGGGATAGCAATCAGCCCCAGCATTTT.

V usage is TRBV6-1 and J usage is TRBJ2-7; 7 nucleotides align to TRBD2. From germline, CDR1 is MNHNS and CDR2 SASEGT. The CDR3 spans 13 residues. This CDR3 reads CAARGTTSYEQYF. The DNA of the CDR3 is TGTGCTGCCCGGGGGACTACCTCCTACGAGCAGTACTTC.

This chain links TRBV5-1 with TRBJ2-3; D might be TRBD2 (7 bases). The ends were cut back, 0 bases at V and 6 bases at J, with 17 bases in the middle. The CDR3 has 16 residues. Germline V gene sequence: CDR1 SGHRS, CDR2 YFSETQ. CDR3 coding DNA: TGCGCCAGCAGCTTGGTTGGGGGGGGGCCATTGGATACGCAGTATTTT. Translated: CASSLVGGGPLDTQYF.

The count of this clone is one. The rearrangement joins TRBV5-5 to TRBJ1-2; 8 bases map to TRBD1. The V gene's germline CDR1 is SGHKS and CDR2 YYEKEE (reference sequence). After removal of 5 bases from V and 6 bases from J, the junction contained 12 bases not matched to a gene. The CDR3 runs 15 residues. The CDR3 reads CASSIRTGQGNGYTF. The CDR3 DNA reads TGTGCCAGCAGTATACGGACAGGGCAGGGGAATGGCTACACCTTC.

The CDR3 bases are TGTGCCAGCAGTACCTCCGGGACAGGTCTGTACGAGCAGTACTTC. It encodes CASSTSGTGLYEQYF. This chain links TRBV28 with TRBJ2-7, with 8 nucleotides matching TRBD1. CDR1 MDHEN and CDR2 SYDVKM come from the germline V gene. The ends lost 5 bases at V and 4 bases at J; junction bases unmatched: 10. CDR3 length: 15 residues.

The chain joins TRBV5-1 to TRBJ2-3, with D hard to call. Trimming removed 0 bases from V and 2 bases from J, with 22 bases in between. CDR3 length equals 19 residues. Germline V lookup: CDR1 SGHRS, CDR2 YFSETQ. The CDR3 here is CASSLGRVGRLLDTDTQYF. The CDR3 bases are TGCGCCAGCAGCTTGGGTCGAGTAGGTCGACTGCTCGACACAGATACGCAGTATTTT. The complete variable domain, with remaining parts taken from reference TRBV5-1 and TRBJ2-3, reads KAGVTQTPRYLIKTRGQQVTLSCSPISGHRSVSWYQQTPGQGLQFLFEYFSETQRNKGNFPGRFSGRQFSNSRSEMNVSTLELGDSALYLCASSLGRVGRLLDTDTQYFGPGTRLTVL.

This clone came up once. This chain links TRBV7-9 with TRBJ2-5; D is possibly TRBD2 (6 bases). Trimming removed 3 bases at V and 1 base at J, with 18 bases between. Per germline, CDR1 SEHNR and CDR2 FQNEAQ (reference sequence). The CDR3 runs 17 residues. CDR3 region: CASSLGGRRDAQETQYF. The CDR3 nucleotides are TGTGCCAGCAGCTTGGGGGGACGTCGGGACGCCCAAGAGACCCAGTACTTC.

This clone was counted between two and nine times. A junction boundary mismatches the germline segment, possibly from a read error. The chain has TRBV6-1 and TRBJ1-6; a weak D match, TRBD1 (6 bases). This CDR3 comprises 14 residues. Germline CDR1 is MNHNS and CDR2 is SASEGT. The CDR3 reads CASSYDRGGPSANF. CDR3 nucleotide sequence: TGTGCCAGCAGCTACGATAGGGGGGGACCTTCCGCCAACTTT.